This T cell receptor (beta chain) comes out of a study of breast tumors, draining lymph nodes, adjacent tissues. Samples came from axillary lymph nodes draining the breast cancer. In this sample, this clonotype turned up a few times. No antigen is known for it. A read error is possible here, since a much larger clone lies one base away. General study points: Luminal-like breast cancer showed significantly greater tumor-nontumor repertoire similarity than basal-like breast cancer did. Findings are consistent with lymph node origin and intratumoral expansion of most tumor T cells. Tumors had less TCR diversity than lymph nodes, more than nontumor tissue. Tumor T cell lymph node origin was a supported hypothesis, not proven.

TCRdb independently ran MiXCR on the multiplex PCR reads; one entry per CDR3 protein. The data hold fewer than 200,000 distinct CDR3 sequences, with about 30% observed a single time. Germline V gene lookup returns CDR1 SGHRS and CDR2 YFSETQ. The CDR3 contains 13 residues. The receptor was isolated from a female donor with breast cancer. Some clones in this sample may be carry-over from other donors' samples. J is TRBJ1-4 and V is TRBV5-1; 9 bases align to TRBD1. The sequencing input was axillary lymph node tissue. The CDR3 DNA is TGCGCCAGCGGACAGGGGTTTAATGAAAACCTGTTTTTT. This codes for CASGQGFNENLFF.